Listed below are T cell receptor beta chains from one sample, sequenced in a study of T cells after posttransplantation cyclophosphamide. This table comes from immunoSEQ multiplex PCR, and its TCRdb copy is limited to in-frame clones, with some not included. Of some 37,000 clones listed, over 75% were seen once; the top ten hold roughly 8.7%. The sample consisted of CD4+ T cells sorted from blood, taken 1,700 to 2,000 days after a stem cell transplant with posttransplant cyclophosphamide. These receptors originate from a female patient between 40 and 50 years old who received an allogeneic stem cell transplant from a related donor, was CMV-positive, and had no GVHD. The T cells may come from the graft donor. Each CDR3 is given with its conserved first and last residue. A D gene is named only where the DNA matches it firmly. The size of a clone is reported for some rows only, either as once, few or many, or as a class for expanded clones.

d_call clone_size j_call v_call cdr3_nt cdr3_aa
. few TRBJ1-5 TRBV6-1 TGTGCCAGCAGTGACAGGGTGAGAGGCCAGCCCCAGCATTTT CASSDRVRGQPQHF
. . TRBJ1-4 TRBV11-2 TGTGCCAGCAGCTTCCCGAGGACAGCAACTAATGAAAAACTGTTTTTT CASSFPRTATNEKLFF
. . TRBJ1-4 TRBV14 TGTGCCAGCAGCCAAGAGACAGCAGATAATGAAAAACTGTTTTTT CASSQETADNEKLFF
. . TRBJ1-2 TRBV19 TGTGCCAGTAGCAGGTTCTGGTATGGCTACACCTTC CASSRFWYGYTF
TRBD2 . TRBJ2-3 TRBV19 TGTGCCAGTACCGATCGGGGACTAGCGGGGGGGGATACGCAGTATTTT CASTDRGLAGGDTQYF
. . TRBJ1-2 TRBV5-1 TGCGCCAGCAGGTTTGAGGGCTGGGCCTATGGCTACACCTTC CASRFEGWAYGYTF
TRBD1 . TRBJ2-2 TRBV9 TGTGCCAGCAGCGAGGTCAGGGGGTCCACCGGGGAGCTGTTTTTT CASSEVRGSTGELFF
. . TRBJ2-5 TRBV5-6 TGTGCCAGCAGCTTACACCGGGGGTCGGCCCAGTACTTC CASSLHRGSAQYF
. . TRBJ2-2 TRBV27 TGTGCCAGCACCGCCTGGTGGGGGGAGACCGGGGAGCTGTTTTTT CASTAWWGETGELFF
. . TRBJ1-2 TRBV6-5 TGTGCCAGCAGTCCCGTAAGAGGGATTGGCTACACCTTC CASSPVRGIGYTF
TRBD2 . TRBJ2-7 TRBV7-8 TGTGCCAGCAGCTTAGCTTTGCGGGGGGGCCGGAGCGAGCAGTACTTC CASSLALRGGRSEQYF
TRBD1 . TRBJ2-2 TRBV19 TGTGCCAGTAGTAGGGTTAGTGGGACAGTCGGTAACACCGGGGAGCTGTTTTTT CASSRVSGTVGNTGELFF
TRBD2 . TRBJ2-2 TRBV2 TGTGCCAGCGAAAGCGGGGGGACCTTCGCCGGGGAGCTGTTTTTT CASESGGTFAGELFF
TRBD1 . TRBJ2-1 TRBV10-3 TGTGCCATCAGTCCGGGACAGAACTACAATGAGCAGTTCTTC CAISPGQNYNEQFF
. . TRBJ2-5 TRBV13 TGTGCCAGCAGTGGTCCATTGCGGACCCAGTACTTC CASSGPLRTQYF
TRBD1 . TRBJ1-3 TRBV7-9 TGTGCCAGCAGTCACAGGGGAATGGGAAACACCATATATTTT CASSHRGMGNTIYF
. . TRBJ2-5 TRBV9 TGTGCCAGCAGCGTGCAGGTGCGAGGGCGGGAGACCCAGTACTTC CASSVQVRGRETQYF
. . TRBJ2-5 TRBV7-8 TGTGCCAGCAGCCCACTCCTAGGAGAGACCCAGTACTTC CASSPLLGETQYF
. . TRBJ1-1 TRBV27 TGTGCCAGCAGTTTATTGGGAGGGGGCACTGAAGCTTTCTTT CASSLLGGGTEAFF
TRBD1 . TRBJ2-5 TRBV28 TGTGCCAGCAGGTTACAGGGGAGAAGGGAGACCCAGTACTTC CASRLQGRRETQYF
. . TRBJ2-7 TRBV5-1 TGCGCCAGCGGCAACGGACTATACGAGCAGTACTTC CASGNGLYEQYF
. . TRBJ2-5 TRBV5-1 TGCGCCAGCAGCCCCGGGGGGCGCCAAGAGACCCAGTACTTC CASSPGGRQETQYF
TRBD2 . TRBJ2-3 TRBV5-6 TGTGCCAGCAGCTTTAAGTTTCTAGCGGGGGGGAATCGGGCAGATACGCAGTATTTT CASSFKFLAGGNRADTQYF
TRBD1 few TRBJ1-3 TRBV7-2 TGTGCCAGCAGTATGGACAGGGCGGGAAACACCATATATTTT CASSMDRAGNTIYF
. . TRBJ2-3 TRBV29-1 TGCAGCGTTGATGGTAGGGGCTCAGATACGCAGTATTTT CSVDGRGSDTQYF
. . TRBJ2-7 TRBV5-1 TGCGCCAGCAGCTCTGAGGGTCGGACCTACGAGCAGTACTTC CASSSEGRTYEQYF
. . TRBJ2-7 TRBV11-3 TGTGCCAGCAGCTTATCAGGTAGCTACGAGCAGTACTTC CASSLSGSYEQYF
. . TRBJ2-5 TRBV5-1 TGCGCCAGCAGCTTGGATGCGACAGTCCAAGAGACCCAGTACTTC CASSLDATVQETQYF
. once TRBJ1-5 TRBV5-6 TGTGCCAGCAGCTTGGCCAACAGGGTCGTAGGCAATCAGCCCCAGCATTTT CASSLANRVVGNQPQHF
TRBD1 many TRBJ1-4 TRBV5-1 TGCGCCAGCAGGTTCGGACAGGGGTCTAATGAAAAACTGTTTTTT CASRFGQGSNEKLFF
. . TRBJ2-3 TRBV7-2 TGTGCCAGCAGCTCTTGGGGGGAGGAGACAGATACGCAGTATTTT CASSSWGEETDTQYF
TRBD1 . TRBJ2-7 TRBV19 TGTGCCAGTAGTTCTAGACAGGGGAGCTCCTACGAGCAGTACTTC CASSSRQGSSYEQYF
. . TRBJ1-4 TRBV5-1 TGCGCCAGCAGCCGGGAGGGGGGCGATGAAAAACTGTTTTTT CASSREGGDEKLFF
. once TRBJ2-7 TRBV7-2 TGTGCCAGCAGACCAACTATTTCGCTCTCCTACGAGCAGTACTTC CASRPTISLSYEQYF